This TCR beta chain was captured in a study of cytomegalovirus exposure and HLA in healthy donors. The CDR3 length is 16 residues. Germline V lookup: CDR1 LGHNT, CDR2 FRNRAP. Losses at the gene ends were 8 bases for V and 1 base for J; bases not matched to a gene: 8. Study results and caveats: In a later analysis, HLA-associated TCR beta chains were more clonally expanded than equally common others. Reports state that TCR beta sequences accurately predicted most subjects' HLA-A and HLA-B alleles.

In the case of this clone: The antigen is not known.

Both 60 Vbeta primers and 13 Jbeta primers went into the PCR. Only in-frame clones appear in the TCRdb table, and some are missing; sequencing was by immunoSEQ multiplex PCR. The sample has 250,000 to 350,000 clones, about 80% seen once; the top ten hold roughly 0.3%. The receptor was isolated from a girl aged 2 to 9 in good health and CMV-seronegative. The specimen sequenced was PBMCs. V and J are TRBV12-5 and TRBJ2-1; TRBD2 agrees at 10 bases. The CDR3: CASQPTAGGSYNEQFF. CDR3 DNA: TGTGCTAGTCAACCCACAGCGGGAGGGTCCTACAATGAGCAGTTCTTC.